Given below is one T cell receptor beta chain in context. This specimen comes from a study of blood T cell repertoires in COVID-19. Background on the study: The study drew acute and convalescent COVID-19 samples from the United States, Italy and Spain. T cells, B-cell-depleted T cells, or PBMCs provided the cDNA or gDNA that served as material.

The CDR3 sequence is 16 residues long. Germline CDR1 reads SGHTA; CDR2 reads FQGNSA. V gave up 1 base and J gave up 3 bases, with 15 bases separating them. Assay used: immunoSEQ multiplex PCR; TCRdb lists only in-frame clones, some missing. The sample has about 340,000 clones; 80% to 90% are singletons. The sequenced material came from PBMCs or T cells enriched from blood (not recorded which). The V call is TRBV7-2, the J call TRBJ2-5; D not resolved. The source of this sequence is a woman in her 40s with acute COVID-19. The CDR3 protein is CASSLVISGQKETQYF. CDR3 bases: TGTGCCAGCAGCTTAGTTATTTCTGGGCAAAAAGAGACCCAGTACTTC.